This T cell receptor (beta chain) was recovered during a study of Tregs in tolerant kidney transplant recipients. Study conclusions and caveats: Findings come from small patient numbers and require larger validation.

CD4+CD25+CD127- Tregs, CD4+CD25- non-Tregs, CD4 and CD8 cells were sorted. Method: immunoSEQ multiplex PCR; TCRdb's copy keeps in-frame clones and lacks some. The top ten hold around 0.61% of the sample, which has 240,000 or so clones, approximately 83% seen once. As to this clone: Its specificity is not known.

There are 13 residues in the CDR3. The germline V gene encodes CDR1 LGHNA and CDR2 YNFKEQ. The J segment lost 6 bases and the V segment lost 1 base, leaving 1 base of the junction unmatched. The sequenced sample consisted of CD4+ T cells from blood. This chain connects TRBV4-2 to TRBJ2-3, with 7 positions matching TRBD1. This clonotype originated in a human donor in good health. CDR3 nucleotide sequence: TGTGCCAGCAGCCAAGCACAGGGGGATACGCAGTATTTT. It codes for CASSQAQGDTQYF.